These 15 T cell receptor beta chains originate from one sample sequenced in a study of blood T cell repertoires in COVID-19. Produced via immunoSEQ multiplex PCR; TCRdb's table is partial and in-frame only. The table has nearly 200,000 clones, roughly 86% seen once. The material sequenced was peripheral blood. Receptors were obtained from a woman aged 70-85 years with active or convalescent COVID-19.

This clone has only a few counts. CDR3 coding DNA: TGTGCCACCCGAGGAGGTCTGGGAGCGGGAGCACAAGAGACCCAGTACTTC. This sequence encodes CATRGGLGAGAQETQYF. The rearrangement uses TRBV10-3 and TRBJ2-5; 8 bases map to TRBD2. Trimming removed 10 bases from V and 2 bases from J; junction bases left unmatched: 18. Looked up from germline, CDR1 is ENHRY and CDR2 is SYGVKD. The CDR3 runs 17 residues.

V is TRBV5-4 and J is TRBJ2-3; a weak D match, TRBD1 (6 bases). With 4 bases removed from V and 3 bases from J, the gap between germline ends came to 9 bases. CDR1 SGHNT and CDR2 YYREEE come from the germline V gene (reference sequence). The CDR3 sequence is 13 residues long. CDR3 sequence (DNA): TGTGCCAGCAGCAACACAGGGACAGATACGCAGTATTTT. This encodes CASSNTGTDTQYF.

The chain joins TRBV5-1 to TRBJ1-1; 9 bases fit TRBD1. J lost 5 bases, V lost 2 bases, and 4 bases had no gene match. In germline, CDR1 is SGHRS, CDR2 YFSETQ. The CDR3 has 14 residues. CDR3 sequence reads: CASSFYRGQTEAFF. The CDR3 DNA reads TGCGCCAGCAGCTTTTACAGGGGGCAAACTGAAGCTTTCTTT.

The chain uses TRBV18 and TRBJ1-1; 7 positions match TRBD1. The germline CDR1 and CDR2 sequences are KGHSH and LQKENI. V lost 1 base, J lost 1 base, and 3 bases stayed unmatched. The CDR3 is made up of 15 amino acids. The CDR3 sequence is CASSPRDRGNTEAFF. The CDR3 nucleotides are TGTGCCAGCTCACCACGGGACAGAGGGAACACTGAAGCTTTCTTT.

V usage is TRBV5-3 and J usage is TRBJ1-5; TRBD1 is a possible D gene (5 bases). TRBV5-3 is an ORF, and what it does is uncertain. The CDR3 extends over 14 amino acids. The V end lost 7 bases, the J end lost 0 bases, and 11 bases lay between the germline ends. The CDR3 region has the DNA TGTGCCAGACCTCACAGGTATAGCAATCAGCCCCAGCATTTT. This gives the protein CARPHRYSNQPQHF.

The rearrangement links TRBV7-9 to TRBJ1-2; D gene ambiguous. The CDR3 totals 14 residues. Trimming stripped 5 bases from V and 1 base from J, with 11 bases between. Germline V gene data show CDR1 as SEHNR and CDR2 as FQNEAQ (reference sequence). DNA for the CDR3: TGTGCCAGCAGCCCCGGTTTTTTTAACTATGGCTACACCTTC. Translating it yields CASSPGFFNYGYTF.

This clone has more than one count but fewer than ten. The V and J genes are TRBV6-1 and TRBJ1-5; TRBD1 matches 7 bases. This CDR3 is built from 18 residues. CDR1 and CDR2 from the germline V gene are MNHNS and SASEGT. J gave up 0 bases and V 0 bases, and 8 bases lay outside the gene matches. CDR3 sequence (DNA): TGTGCCAGCAGTGAAGCGGGGCTCGGGACAGCTAGCAATCAGCCCCAGCATTTT. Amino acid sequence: CASSEAGLGTASNQPQHF.

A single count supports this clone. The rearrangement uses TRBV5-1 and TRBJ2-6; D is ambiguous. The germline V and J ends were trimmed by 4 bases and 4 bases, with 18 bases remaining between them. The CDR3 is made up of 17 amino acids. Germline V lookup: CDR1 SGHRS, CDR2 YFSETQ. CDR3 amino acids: CASSPLSSLAGANVLTF. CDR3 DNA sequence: TGCGCCAGCAGCCCTTTGAGTTCCCTCGCGGGGGCCAACGTCCTGACTTTC.

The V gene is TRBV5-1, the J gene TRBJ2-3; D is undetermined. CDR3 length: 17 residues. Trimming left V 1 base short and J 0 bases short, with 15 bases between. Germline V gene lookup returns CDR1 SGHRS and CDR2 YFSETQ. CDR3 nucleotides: TGCGCCAGCAGCTTGCGCCCGCCGGGTACGAGCACAGATACGCAGTATTTT. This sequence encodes CASSLRPPGTSTDTQYF.

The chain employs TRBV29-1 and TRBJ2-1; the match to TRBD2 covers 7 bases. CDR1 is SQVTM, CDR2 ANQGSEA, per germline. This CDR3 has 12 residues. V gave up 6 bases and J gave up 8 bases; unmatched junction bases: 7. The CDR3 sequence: CSVRLAWDEQFF. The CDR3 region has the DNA TGCAGCGTACGACTAGCTTGGGATGAGCAGTTCTTC.

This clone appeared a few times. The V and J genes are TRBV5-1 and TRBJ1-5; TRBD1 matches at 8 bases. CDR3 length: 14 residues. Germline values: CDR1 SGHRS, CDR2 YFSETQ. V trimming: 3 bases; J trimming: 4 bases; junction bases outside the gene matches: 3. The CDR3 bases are TGCGCCAGCAGCTCCGGACAGGGTAATCAGCCCCAGCATTTT. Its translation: CASSSGQGNQPQHF.

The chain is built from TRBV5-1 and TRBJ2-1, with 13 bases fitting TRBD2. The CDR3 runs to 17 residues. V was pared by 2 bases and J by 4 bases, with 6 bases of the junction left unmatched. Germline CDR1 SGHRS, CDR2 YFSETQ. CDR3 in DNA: TGCGCCAGCAGCTTCGGGACTAGCGGGATCGTTTACAATGAGCAGTTCTTC. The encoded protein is CASSFGTSGIVYNEQFF.

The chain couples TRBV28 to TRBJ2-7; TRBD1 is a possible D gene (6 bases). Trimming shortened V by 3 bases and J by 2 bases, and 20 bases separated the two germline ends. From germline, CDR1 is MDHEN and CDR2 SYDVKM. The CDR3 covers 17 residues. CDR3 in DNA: TGTGCCAGCAGTTTCCCGGGACACCGGATCCGGACCTACGAGCAGTACTTC. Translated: CASSFPGHRIRTYEQYF.

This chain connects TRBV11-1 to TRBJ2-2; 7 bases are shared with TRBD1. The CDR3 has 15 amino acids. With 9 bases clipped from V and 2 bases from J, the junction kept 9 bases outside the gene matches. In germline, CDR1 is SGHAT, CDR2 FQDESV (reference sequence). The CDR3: CASRGGDRNTGELFF. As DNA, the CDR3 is TGTGCCAGTCGAGGTGGGGACAGAAACACCGGGGAGCTGTTTTTT.

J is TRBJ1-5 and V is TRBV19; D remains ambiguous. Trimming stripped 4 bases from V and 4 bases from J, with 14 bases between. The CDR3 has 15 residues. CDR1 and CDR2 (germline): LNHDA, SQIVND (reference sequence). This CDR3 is CASSSAAIGNQPQHF. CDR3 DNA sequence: TGTGCCAGTAGTAGTGCGGCCATTGGGAATCAGCCCCAGCATTTT.